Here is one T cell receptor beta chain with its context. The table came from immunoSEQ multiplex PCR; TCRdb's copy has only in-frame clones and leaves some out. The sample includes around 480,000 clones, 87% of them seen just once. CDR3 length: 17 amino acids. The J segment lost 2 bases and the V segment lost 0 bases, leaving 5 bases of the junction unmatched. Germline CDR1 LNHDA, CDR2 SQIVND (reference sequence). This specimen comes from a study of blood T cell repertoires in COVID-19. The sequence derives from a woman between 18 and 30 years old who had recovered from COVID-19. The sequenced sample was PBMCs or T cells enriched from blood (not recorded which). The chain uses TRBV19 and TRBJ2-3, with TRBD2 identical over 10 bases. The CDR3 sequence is CASSIDRTSGNTDTQYF. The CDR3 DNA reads TGTGCCAGTAGTATAGACCGGACTAGCGGTAACACAGATACGCAGTATTTT.